This T cell receptor beta chain was identified in a study of control samples from healthy donors and cancer patients. Worth noting for this clone: This sample also contains other DNA sequences that code for the same CDR3.

This CDR3 has 14 residues. Between the trimmed V and J ends, which lost 1 base and 5 bases, there was a span of 11 bases. Germline V gene data show CDR1 as SEHNR and CDR2 as FQNEAQ (reference sequence). Here immunoSEQ multiplex PCR was the method, and the copy in TCRdb shows in-frame clones only, minus some. The sample records 120,000 to 150,000 clones, around nine tenths being singletons. This receptor was identified in a woman in her twenties or thirties in good health. This chain connects TRBV7-9 to TRBJ2-5; possible D gene TRBD2, 6 bases. The specimen sequenced was blood. CDR3 protein: CASSLGLAGETQYF. The CDR3 DNA reads as TGTGCCAGCAGCTTAGGGCTGGCGGGGGAGACCCAGTACTTC.